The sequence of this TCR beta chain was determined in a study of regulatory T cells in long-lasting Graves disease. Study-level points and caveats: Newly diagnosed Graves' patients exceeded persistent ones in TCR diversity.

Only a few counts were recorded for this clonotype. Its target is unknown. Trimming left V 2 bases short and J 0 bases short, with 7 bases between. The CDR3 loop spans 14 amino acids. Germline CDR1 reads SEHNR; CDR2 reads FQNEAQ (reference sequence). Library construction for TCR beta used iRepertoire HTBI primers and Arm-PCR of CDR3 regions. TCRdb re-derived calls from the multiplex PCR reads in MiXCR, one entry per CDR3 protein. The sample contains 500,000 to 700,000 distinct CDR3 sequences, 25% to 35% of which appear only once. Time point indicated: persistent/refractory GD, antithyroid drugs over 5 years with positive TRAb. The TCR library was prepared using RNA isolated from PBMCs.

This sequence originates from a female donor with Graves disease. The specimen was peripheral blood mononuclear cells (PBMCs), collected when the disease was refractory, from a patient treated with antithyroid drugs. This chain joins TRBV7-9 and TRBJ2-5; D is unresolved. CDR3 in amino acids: CASSLRRYQETQYF. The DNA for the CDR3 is TGTGCCAGCAGCTTACGGCGGTACCAAGAGACCCAGTACTTC.